The rows below give T cell receptor beta chains drawn from one sample of a study of T-cell memory formation after mild COVID-19. MiXCR, run by TCRdb on the 5' RACE reads, gives a single entry per CDR3 protein. This table holds 350,000 to 400,000 distinct CDR3 sequences, around an eighth found once. The material sequenced was PBMCs or a T cell subset sorted from them (not recorded which). These receptor sequences come from a young man who had mild COVID-19 (a few samples of this study predate the infection). Cell type and time point are not known. The CDR3 runs from the conserved cysteine through the conserved F or W. The D gene is left open where the match is weak. The listing skips clone size in some rows; elsewhere it reads once, few, many or a size class.

size: -
J: TRBJ2-5
length: 15
D: TRBD2
V: TRBV20-1
CDR3: CSARTERGDQETQYF
DNA: TGCAGTGCTAGGACGGAGCGGGGAGACCAAGAGACCCAGTACTTC

size: -
J: TRBJ2-2
length: 14
D: -
V: TRBV9
CDR3: CASSTRAPPGELFF
DNA: TGTGCCAGCAGCACGCGGGCCCCCCCCGGGGAGCTGTTTTTT

size: -
J: TRBJ2-1
length: 17
D: TRBD2
V: TRBV7-9
CDR3: CASIHRGTSGGYGEQFF
DNA: TGTGCCAGCATCCACCGGGGAACTAGCGGGGGGTACGGTGAGCAGTTCTTC

size: -
J: TRBJ1-1
length: 14
D: -
V: TRBV4-2
CDR3: CASSLTDVNTEAFF
DNA: TGTGCCAGCAGCCTCACGGACGTGAACACTGAAGCTTTCTTT

size: -
J: TRBJ1-5
length: 14
D: -
V: TRBV23-1
CDR3: CASSQGEGPGPQHF
DNA: TGCGCCAGCAGTCAAGGGGAGGGGCCCGGGCCCCAGCATTTT

size: few
J: TRBJ2-7
length: 13
D: -
V: TRBV7-9
CDR3: CASSSRGAYEQYF
DNA: TGTGCCAGCAGCTCCCGCGGAGCCTACGAGCAGTACTTC

size: many
J: TRBJ2-3
length: 12
D: -
V: TRBV7-2
CDR3: CASSLGSGTQYF
DNA: TGTGCCAGCAGCTTGGGTAGTGGTACGCAGTATTTT

size: -
J: TRBJ2-3
length: 13
D: -
V: TRBV19
CDR3: CASSRQLLASQYF
DNA: TGTGCCAGTAGTAGACAGCTGCTGGCTTCGCAGTATTTT

size: -
J: TRBJ1-6
length: 15
D: TRBD1
V: TRBV7-2
CDR3: CASSAYTGVNSPLHF
DNA: TGTGCCAGCAGCGCCTACACAGGGGTCAATTCACCCCTCCACTTT

size: few
J: TRBJ1-6
length: 17
D: TRBD1
V: TRBV4-3
CDR3: CASSQGTGGPYNSPLHF
DNA: TGCGCCAGCAGCCAGGGGACAGGGGGCCCCTATAATTCACCCCTCCACTTT

size: -
J: TRBJ1-3
length: 16
D: -
V: TRBV10-2
CDR3: CASSDPTRHSGNTIYF
DNA: TGCGCCAGCAGTGACCCGACCCGTCACTCTGGAAACACCATATATTTT

size: many
J: TRBJ1-2
length: 16
D: TRBD1
V: TRBV12-3/TRBV12-4
CDR3: CASSLFPNQGADGYTF
DNA: TGTGCCAGCAGTTTATTCCCTAATCAGGGGGCGGATGGCTACACCTTC